This TCR beta chain comes out of a study of OX40 agonist ivuxolimab in advanced cancers. Study context: Prior therapy, whether anti-PD-1, anti-PD-L1 or anti-CTLA-4, was allowed, and more than 35% had some.

Produced via immunoSEQ multiplex PCR; TCRdb's table is partial and in-frame only. The sample lists about 120,000 clones; just under 95% were seen once. Per germline, CDR1 MNHEY and CDR2 SMNVEV (reference sequence). The CDR3 has 15 amino acids. With 0 bases clipped from V and 4 bases from J, the junction kept 3 bases outside the gene matches. The chain has TRBV27 and TRBJ2-7; TRBD1 agrees at 10 bases. The material was CD4+ or CD8+ T cells sorted from blood, obtained in a trial of the OX40 agonist ivuxolimab. This clonotype was sampled from an adult with an advanced solid tumor such as melanoma, head and neck, liver or kidney cancer. The CDR3 here is CASSLSTGGGYEQYF. In nucleotides, the CDR3 is TGTGCCAGCAGTTTATCGACAGGGGGCGGGTACGAGCAGTACTTC.